The 3 T cell receptor beta chains below were found in one sample sequenced in a study of blood T cell repertoires in COVID-19. Sequenced by immunoSEQ multiplex PCR; TCRdb stores in-frame clones only, minus some. The sample gives fewer than 200,000 clones, around 90% of which show up once; around 2% is in the top ten. The sample taken for sequencing was peripheral blood. All receptors derive from a man aged 45 to 65 who had recovered from COVID-19.

The V call is TRBV6-5, the J call TRBJ2-2, with D hard to call. Between the trimmed V and J ends, which lost 2 bases and 6 bases, there was a span of 4 bases. The CDR3 sequence is 12 residues long. The germline gives CDR1 MNHEY, CDR2 SVGAGI. In DNA form, the CDR3 reads TGTGCCAGCAGTTACCCTTCCGGGGAGCTGTTTTTT. It translates to CASSYPSGELFF.

About this clone: Other DNA sequences of this sample code for an identical CDR3. V is TRBV18 and J is TRBJ1-6; 7 bases agree with TRBD1. CDR1 is KGHSH, CDR2 LQKENI, per germline. The junction had 0 bases not matched to a gene; V was cut back by 4 bases and J by 3 bases. CDR3 length equals 14 residues. CDR3 protein: CASSRDSYNSPLHF. The DNA for the CDR3 is TGTGCCAGCTCACGGGACAGCTATAATTCACCCCTCCACTTT.

V usage is TRBV6-5 and J usage is TRBJ1-5; TRBD1 matches 8 bases. The CDR3 consists of 14 residues. Trimming removed 6 bases from V and 3 bases from J; junction bases left unmatched: 4. The germline gives CDR1 MNHEY, CDR2 SVGAGI. Here the CDR3 DNA reads TGTGCCAGCAGACCGGGACAGGTCAATCAGCCCCAGCATTTT. It translates to CASRPGQVNQPQHF.